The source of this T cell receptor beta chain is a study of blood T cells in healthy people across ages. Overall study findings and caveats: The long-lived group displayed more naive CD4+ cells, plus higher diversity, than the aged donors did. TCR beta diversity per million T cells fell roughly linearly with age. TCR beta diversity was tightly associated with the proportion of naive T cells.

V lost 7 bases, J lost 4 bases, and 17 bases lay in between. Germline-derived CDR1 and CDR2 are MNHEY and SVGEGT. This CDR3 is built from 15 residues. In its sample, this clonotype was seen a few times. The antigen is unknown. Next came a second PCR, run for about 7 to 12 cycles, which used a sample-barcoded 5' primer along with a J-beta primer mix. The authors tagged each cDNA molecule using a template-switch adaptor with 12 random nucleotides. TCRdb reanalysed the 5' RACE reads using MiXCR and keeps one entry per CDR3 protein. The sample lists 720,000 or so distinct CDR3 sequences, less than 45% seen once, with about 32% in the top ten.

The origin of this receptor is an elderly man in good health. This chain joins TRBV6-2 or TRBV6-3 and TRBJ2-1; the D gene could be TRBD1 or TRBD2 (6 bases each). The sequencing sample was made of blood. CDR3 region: CASTGGGGVYNEQFF. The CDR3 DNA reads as TGTGCCAGCACCGGGGGCGGCGGGGTTTACAATGAGCAGTTCTTC.